Sequencing of this TCR beta chain was carried out in a study of blood T cell repertoires in COVID-19. Participant reports of clinical history set cohort assignment. CDR3 size: 14 residues. V dropped 6 bases and J dropped 1 base, with 10 bases sitting between them. From germline, CDR1 is MDHEN and CDR2 SYDVKM. TCRdb's copy holds only in-frame clones and misses some; the assay was immunoSEQ multiplex PCR. The table includes about 260,000 clones, over 80% detected once. The chain employs TRBV28 and TRBJ1-5, with a possible D match to TRBD1 (5 bases). Sequencing was performed on PBMCs or T cells enriched from blood (not recorded which). This receptor was identified in a woman aged 40 to 50 who had been exposed to COVID-19. The CDR3 nucleotides read TGTGCCAGCAGCCGGACACTGAGCAATCAGCCCCAGCATTTT. Translation: CASSRTLSNQPQHF.